This T cell receptor beta chain came from a study of OX40 agonist ivuxolimab in advanced cancers. Study background: Patients received ivuxolimab, an agonistic anti-OX40 (CD134) antibody.

Worth noting for this clone: Its target is not known.

Study observations and caveats: Relative to CD4+, CD8+ T cells held more expanded clones on average.

It was autoimmune disease history or systemic immunosuppression that excluded patients. V lost 4 bases and J lost 6, with 15 bases in between. The V gene's germline CDR1 is SQVTM and CDR2 ANQGSEA. The CDR3 sequence is 13 residues long. Libraries were prepared by immunoSEQ multiplex PCR; TCRdb keeps only in-frame clonotypes and omits some of them. Found here are tens of thousands of clones, 80% to 85% of them singletons; the top ten hold around 5%. This chain connects TRBV29-1 to TRBJ1-2, with TRBD1 as a possible D gene (5 bases). The sequence was obtained from an adult with an advanced solid tumor such as melanoma, head and neck, liver or kidney cancer. The sample was CD4+ or CD8+ T cells sorted from blood, taken in a trial of the OX40 agonist ivuxolimab. The CDR3 DNA sequence: TGCAGCGTTGGGGGACGGCCCCGGAATGGCTACACCTTC. The encoded protein is CSVGGRPRNGYTF.